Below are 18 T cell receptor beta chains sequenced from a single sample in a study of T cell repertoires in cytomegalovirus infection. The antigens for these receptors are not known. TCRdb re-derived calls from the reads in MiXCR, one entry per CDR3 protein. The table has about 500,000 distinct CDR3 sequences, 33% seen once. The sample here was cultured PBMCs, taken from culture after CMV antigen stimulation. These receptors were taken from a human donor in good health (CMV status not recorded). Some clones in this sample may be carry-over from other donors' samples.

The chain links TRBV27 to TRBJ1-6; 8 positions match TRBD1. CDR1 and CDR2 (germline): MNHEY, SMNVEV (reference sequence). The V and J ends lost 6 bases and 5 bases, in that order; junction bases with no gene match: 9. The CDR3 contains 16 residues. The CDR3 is CASRRGQGTDNSPLHF. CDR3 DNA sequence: TGTGCCAGCAGGCGAGGACAGGGTACTGATAATTCACCCCTCCACTTT.

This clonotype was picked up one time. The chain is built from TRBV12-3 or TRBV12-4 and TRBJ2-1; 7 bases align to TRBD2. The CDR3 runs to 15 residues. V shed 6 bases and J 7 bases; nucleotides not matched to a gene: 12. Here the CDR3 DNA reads TGTGCCAGCAGCCTCGGGGGGAGCAGCCCGAATGAGCAGTTCTTC. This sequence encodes CASSLGGSSPNEQFF.

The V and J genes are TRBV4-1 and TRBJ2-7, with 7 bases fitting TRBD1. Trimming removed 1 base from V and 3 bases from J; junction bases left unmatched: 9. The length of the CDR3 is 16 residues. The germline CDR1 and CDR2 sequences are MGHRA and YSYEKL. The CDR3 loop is CASSQASGQESYEQYF. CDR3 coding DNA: TGCGCCAGCAGCCAAGCCTCCGGACAGGAGAGCTACGAGCAGTACTTC.

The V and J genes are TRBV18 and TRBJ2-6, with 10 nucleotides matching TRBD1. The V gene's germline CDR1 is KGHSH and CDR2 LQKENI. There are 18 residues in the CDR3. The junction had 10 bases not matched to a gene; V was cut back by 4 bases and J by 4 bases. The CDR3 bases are TGTGCCAGCTCACAAATCCGACAGGGGGCGGTCGGGGCCAACGTCCTGACTTTC. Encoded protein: CASSQIRQGAVGANVLTF.

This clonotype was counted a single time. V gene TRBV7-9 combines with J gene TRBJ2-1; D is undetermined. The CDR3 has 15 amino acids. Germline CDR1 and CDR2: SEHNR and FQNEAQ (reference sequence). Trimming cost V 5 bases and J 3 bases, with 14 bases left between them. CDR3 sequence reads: CASSPRRTLYNEQFF. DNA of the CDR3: TGTGCCAGCAGCCCCCGGCGGACCCTCTACAATGAGCAGTTCTTC.

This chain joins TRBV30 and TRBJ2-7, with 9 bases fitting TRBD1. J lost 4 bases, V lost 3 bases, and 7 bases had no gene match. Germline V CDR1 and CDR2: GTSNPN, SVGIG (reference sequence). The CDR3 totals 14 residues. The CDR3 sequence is CAWSMGQGGYEQYV. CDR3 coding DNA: TGTGCCTGGAGCATGGGACAGGGAGGTTACGAGCAGTACGTC.

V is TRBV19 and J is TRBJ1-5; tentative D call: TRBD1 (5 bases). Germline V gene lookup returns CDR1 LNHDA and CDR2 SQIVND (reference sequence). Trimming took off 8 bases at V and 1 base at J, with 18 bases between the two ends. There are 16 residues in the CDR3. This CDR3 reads CASRVTGTPSNQPQHF. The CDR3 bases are TGTGCCAGTCGAGTAACCGGGACGCCCAGCAATCAGCCCCAGCATTTT.

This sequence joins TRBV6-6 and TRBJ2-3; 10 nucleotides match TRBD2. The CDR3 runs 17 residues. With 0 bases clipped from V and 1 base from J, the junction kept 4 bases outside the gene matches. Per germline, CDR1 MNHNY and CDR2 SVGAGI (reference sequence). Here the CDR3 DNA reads TGTGCCAGCAGTTACTCGACCAGCGGGGGGGGCACAGATACGCAGTATTTT. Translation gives CASSYSTSGGGTDTQYF.

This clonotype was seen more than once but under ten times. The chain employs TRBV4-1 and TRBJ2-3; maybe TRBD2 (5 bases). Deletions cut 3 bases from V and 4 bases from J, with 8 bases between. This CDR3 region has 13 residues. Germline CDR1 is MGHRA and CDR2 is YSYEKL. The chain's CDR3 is CASSQERADTQYF. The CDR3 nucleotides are TGCGCCAGCAGCCAGGAGAGGGCAGATACGCAGTATTTT.

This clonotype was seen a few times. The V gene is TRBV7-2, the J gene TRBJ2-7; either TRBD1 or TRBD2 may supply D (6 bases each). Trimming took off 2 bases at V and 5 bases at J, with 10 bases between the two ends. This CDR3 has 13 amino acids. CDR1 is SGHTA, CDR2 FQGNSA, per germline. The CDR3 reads CASSLNGGNEQYF. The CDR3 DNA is TGTGCCAGCAGCTTAAACGGGGGCAACGAGCAGTACTTC.

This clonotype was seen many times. This CDR3 is CASSIGQGAGYGYTF. The CDR3 region has the DNA TGTGCCAGCAGCATCGGACAGGGGGCAGGCTATGGCTACACCTTC. The rearrangement uses TRBV7-2 and TRBJ1-2; 11 bases line up with TRBD1. The CDR3 totals 15 residues. Germline assignment: CDR1 SGHTA and CDR2 FQGNSA. Trimming cost V 5 bases and J 4 bases; bases outside gene matches: 6.

CDR3 bases: TGTGCCTGGACTTCCGGGACAGCCTATGGCTACACCTTC. Protein sequence: CAWTSGTAYGYTF. V and J are TRBV30 and TRBJ1-2; TRBD1 aligns across 7 bases. The ends lost 4 bases at V and 4 bases at J; junction bases unmatched: 6. The CDR3 has 13 amino acids. Germline lookup yields CDR1 GTSNPN and CDR2 SVGIG (reference sequence).

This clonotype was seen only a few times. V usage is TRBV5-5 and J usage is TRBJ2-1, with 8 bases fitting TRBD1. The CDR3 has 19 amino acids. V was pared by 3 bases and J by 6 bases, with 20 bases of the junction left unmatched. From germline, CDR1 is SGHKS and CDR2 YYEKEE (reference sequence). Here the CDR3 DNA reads TGTGCCAGCAGCTCAAGGACCCAACCCGACAGGGGCTTTGCCAATGAGCAGTTCTTC. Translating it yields CASSSRTQPDRGFANEQFF. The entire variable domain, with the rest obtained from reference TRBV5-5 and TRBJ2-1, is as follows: DAGVTQSPTHLIKTRGQQVTLRCSPISGHKSVSWYQQVLGQGPQFIFQYYEKEERGRGNFPDRFSARQFPNYSSELNVNALLLGDSALYLCASSSRTQPDRGFANEQFFGPGTRLTVL.

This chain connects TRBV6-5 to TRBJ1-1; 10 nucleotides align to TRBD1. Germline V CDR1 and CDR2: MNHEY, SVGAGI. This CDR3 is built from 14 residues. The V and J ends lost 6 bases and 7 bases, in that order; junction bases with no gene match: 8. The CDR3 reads CASSPGTGANEAFF. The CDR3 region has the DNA TGTGCCAGCAGCCCCGGGACAGGGGCCAATGAAGCTTTCTTT.

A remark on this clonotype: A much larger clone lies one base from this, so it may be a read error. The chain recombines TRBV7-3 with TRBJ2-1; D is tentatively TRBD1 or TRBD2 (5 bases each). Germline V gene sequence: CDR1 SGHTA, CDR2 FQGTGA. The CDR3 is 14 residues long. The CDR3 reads CASSPGPLNNKQFF. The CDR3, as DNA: TGTGCCAGCAGCCCGGGACCACTTAACAATAAGCAGTTCTTC. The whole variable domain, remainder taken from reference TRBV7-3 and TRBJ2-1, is GAGVSQTPSNKVTEKGKYVELRCDPISGHTALYWYRQSLGQGPEFLIYFQGTGAADDSGLPNDRFFAVRPEGSVSTLKIQRTERGDSAVYLCASSPGPLNNKQFFGPGTRLTVL.

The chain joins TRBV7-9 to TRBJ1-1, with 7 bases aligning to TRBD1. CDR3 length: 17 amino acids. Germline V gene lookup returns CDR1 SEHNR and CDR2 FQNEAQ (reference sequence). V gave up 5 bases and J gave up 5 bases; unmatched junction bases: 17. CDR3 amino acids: CASSNVGGDRVSTEAFF. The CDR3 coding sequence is TGTGCCAGCAGCAATGTAGGGGGCGACAGGGTCTCAACTGAAGCTTTCTTT.

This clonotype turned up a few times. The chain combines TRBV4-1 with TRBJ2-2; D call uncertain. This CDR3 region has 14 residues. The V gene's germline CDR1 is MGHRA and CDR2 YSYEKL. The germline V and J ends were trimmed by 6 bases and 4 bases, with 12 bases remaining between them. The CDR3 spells CASRTVTGTGELFF. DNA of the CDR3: TGCGCCAGCAGAACAGTTACGGGCACCGGGGAGCTGTTTTTT.

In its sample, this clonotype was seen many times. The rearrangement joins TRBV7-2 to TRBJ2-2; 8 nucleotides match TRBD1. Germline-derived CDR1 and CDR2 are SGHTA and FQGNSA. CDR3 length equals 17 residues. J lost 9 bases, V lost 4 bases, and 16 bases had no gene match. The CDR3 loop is CASSSPWRQGAFRELFF. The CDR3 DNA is TGTGCCAGCAGCTCCCCCTGGAGGCAGGGGGCCTTCAGGGAGCTGTTTTTT.